Shown below are 3 T cell receptor beta chains from a single sample sequenced in a study of CD8 T cells in Susac syndrome. Random-hexamer reverse transcription was applied to roughly 0.5 to 1 ug RNA. Each CDR3 protein is one row after TCRdb ran MiXCR on the immunoSEQ multiplex PCR reads. This table holds 80,000 or so distinct CDR3 sequences, about 93% found once. Specimen: CD8+ T cells from PBMCs. The receptor source for this set is a human donor in good health.

The chain combines TRBV6-5 with TRBJ1-3; D uncertain. V lost 2 bases, J lost 4 bases, and 12 bases lay in between. This CDR3 comprises 15 residues. Germline CDR1 and CDR2: MNHEY and SVGAGI. The CDR3 sequence: CASSYQGGYGNTIYF. CDR3 DNA: TGTGCCAGCAGTTACCAAGGAGGATACGGAAACACCATATATTTT.

The V gene is TRBV7-9, the J gene TRBJ2-3, with 9 nucleotides matching TRBD1. The germline V gene has CDR1 SEHNR and CDR2 FQNEAQ (reference sequence). CDR3 size: 17 residues. The junction had 11 bases not matched to a gene; V was cut back by 2 bases and J by 5 bases. DNA for the CDR3: TGTGCCAGCAGCTTACGACCTCGGACAGGGGACTTAGATACGCAGTATTTT. Amino acids: CASSLRPRTGDLDTQYF.

V usage is TRBV9 and J usage is TRBJ1-1; D ambiguous. The CDR3 covers 15 residues. The germline V gene has CDR1 SGDLS and CDR2 YYNGEE. The V and J ends lost 0 bases and 1 base respectively, with 10 bases between them. CDR3 in DNA: TGTGCCAGCAGCGTAGAAGGTTATGCGAACACTGAAGCTTTCTTT. Its protein product is CASSVEGYANTEAFF.